This entry features one T cell receptor beta chain sequence. Its target is unknown. The sample is drawn from a study of cytomegalovirus exposure and HLA in healthy donors. Findings of the study overall: It has been reported that TCR beta sequences accurately predicted the HLA-A and HLA-B alleles of most subjects.

Vbeta (60) and Jbeta (13) primers were used in the PCR. Data came from immunoSEQ multiplex PCR; TCRdb stores just in-frame clones and leaves some out. The sample contains more than 85,000 clones, over 65% of which appear only once. V lost 7 bases and J 0 bases, leaving 16 bases between the germline ends. The germline CDR1 and CDR2 sequences are LNHDA and SQIVND (reference sequence). CDR3 length: 16 residues. Sequences were obtained from PBMCs. This clonotype originated in a man in his forties in good health and CMV-seropositive. V is TRBV19 and J is TRBJ1-5; D is perhaps TRBD1 (6 bases). DNA for the CDR3: TGTGCCAGTAAGGCAGGGGCGGCTTATAGCAATCAGCCCCAGCATTTT. Translating it yields CASKAGAAYSNQPQHF. Combining the CDR3 with reference TRBV19 and TRBJ1-5 gives the whole variable domain DGGITQSPKYLFRKEGQNVTLSCEQNLNHDAMYWYRQDPGQGLRLIYYSQIVNDFQKGDIAEGYSVSREKKESFPLTVTSAQKNPTAFYLCASKAGAAYSNQPQHFGDGTRLSIL.